This T cell receptor beta chain was observed in a study of cytomegalovirus exposure and HLA in healthy donors. Researchers ran the PCR with 60 Vbeta and 13 Jbeta primers. Assay used: immunoSEQ multiplex PCR; TCRdb lists only in-frame clones, some missing. The profile shows around 120,000 clones, roughly 80% of them singletons. V was shortened by 7 bases and J by 2 bases, with 12 bases between the two germline ends. Germline CDR1 reads SNHLY; CDR2 reads FYNNEI. The CDR3 is 15 amino acids. The chain combines TRBV2 with TRBJ2-6, with a tentative D call TRBD2 (6 bases). This TCR came from a woman in her 40s in good health and CMV-seropositive. Sample: PBMCs. Here the CDR3 reads CASIIGGAGANVLTF. CDR3 in DNA: TGTGCCAGCATCATAGGCGGGGCTGGGGCCAACGTCCTGACTTTC.